One and the same sample provided the 12 T cell receptor beta chains below, sequenced in a study of cytomegalovirus exposure and HLA in healthy donors. PCR employed 60 Vbeta and 13 Jbeta primers. TCRdb keeps only in-frame clones here, not all; method: immunoSEQ multiplex PCR. The sample consists of 55,000 or so clones, roughly 82% of them appearing once. What was sequenced was PBMCs. The receptors come from a man under 40 in good health and CMV-seronegative.

This clone appeared once. This chain uses TRBV6-5 with TRBJ2-3, with D unclear. Germline CDR1 and CDR2: MNHEY and SVGAGI. Trimming removed 6 bases at V and 2 bases at J, with 12 bases between. This CDR3 contains 14 residues. CDR3 protein: CASSFSTYTDTQYF. The CDR3 DNA follows: TGTGCCAGCAGCTTCTCTACCTACACAGATACGCAGTATTTT.

This chain joins TRBV6-1 and TRBJ1-3, with TRBD1 identical over 7 bases. This CDR3 has 15 residues. The V gene end was trimmed by 6 bases and the J gene end by 4 bases; junction bases not matched to a gene: 9. Germline CDR1 is MNHNS and CDR2 is SASEGT. CDR3 in DNA: TGTGCCAGCAGGGATACAGGGGCGTGGGGAAACACCATATATTTT. It is translated as CASRDTGAWGNTIYF.

V and J are TRBV27 and TRBJ1-2; no firm D call. The germline V and J ends were trimmed by 6 bases and 3 bases, with 11 bases remaining between them. Germline CDR1 reads MNHEY; CDR2 reads SMNVEV (reference sequence). The CDR3 covers 13 residues. The CDR3 loop reads CASSPDGDYGYTF. CDR3 DNA sequence: TGTGCCAGCAGCCCGGACGGGGACTATGGCTACACCTTC.

The CDR3 loop is CASSVGQGKIYEQYF. CDR3 bases: TGCGCCAGCAGTGTTGGACAGGGTAAGATCTACGAGCAGTACTTC. The V gene is TRBV10-2, the J gene TRBJ2-7; 8 bases map to TRBD1. CDR3 size: 15 residues. Germline V CDR1 and CDR2: WSHSY, SAAADI. Trimming at V came to 4 bases and at J to 3 bases, leaving 8 bases not matched to a gene.

The V and J genes are TRBV19 and TRBJ2-1; 12 bases agree with TRBD2. J was trimmed by 0 bases and V by 6 bases; bases with no gene match: 9. CDR1 LNHDA and CDR2 SQIVND come from the germline V gene (reference sequence). The CDR3 runs to 18 residues. CDR3 region: CASRLAGGPRDSYNEQFF. The CDR3 nucleotides are TGTGCCAGTAGACTAGCGGGAGGCCCTAGAGACTCCTACAATGAGCAGTTCTTC.

The table lists this clone with a count of one. The V and J genes are TRBV13 and TRBJ2-2; 7 nucleotides agree with TRBD1. The length of the CDR3 is 15 residues. Germline V lookup: CDR1 PRHDT, CDR2 FYEKMQ (reference sequence). The V and J ends lost 5 bases and 6 bases, in that order; junction bases with no gene match: 9. The CDR3 region has the DNA TGTGCCAGCAGCCGAACAGGGGAAGGGCCCGGGGAGCTGTTTTTT. It encodes CASSRTGEGPGELFF.

The V and J genes are TRBV19 and TRBJ2-6, with TRBD1 as a possible D gene (6 bases). The V gene's germline CDR1 is LNHDA and CDR2 SQIVND (reference sequence). This CDR3 has 15 residues. Trimming removed 6 bases at V and 1 base at J, with 10 bases between. Here the CDR3 reads CASSSQGSGANVLTF. CDR3 nucleotide sequence: TGTGCCAGTAGCTCACAGGGTTCTGGGGCCAACGTCCTGACTTTC.

The CDR3, as DNA: TGTGCCAGCAGCCGGGACTCTGGAAACACCATATATTTT. Amino acids: CASSRDSGNTIYF. J is TRBJ1-3 and V is TRBV9; no definite D call. CDR3 length: 13 residues. Trimming stripped 4 bases from V and 0 bases from J, with 5 bases between. Germline values: CDR1 SGDLS, CDR2 YYNGEE.

This clone showed up just once. The chain couples TRBV2 to TRBJ1-5, with D possibly matching TRBD1 (5 bases). Germline V gene data show CDR1 as SNHLY and CDR2 as FYNNEI. V lost 5 bases and J 4 bases, leaving 12 bases between the germline ends. The CDR3 has 14 residues. CDR3 residues: CASSLLTENQPQHF. The CDR3, as DNA: TGTGCCAGCAGTCTTTTGACAGAAAATCAGCCCCAGCATTTT.

The chain combines TRBV6-6 with TRBJ1-1, with a possible D match to TRBD1 (5 bases). There are 12 residues in the CDR3. From germline, CDR1 is MNHNY and CDR2 SVGAGI (reference sequence). V was shortened by 8 bases and J by 8 bases, with 15 bases between the two germline ends. The CDR3 loop reads CASAYLDREAFF. Written as DNA, the CDR3 is TGTGCCAGCGCATACTTAGACAGAGAAGCTTTCTTT.

J is TRBJ1-1 and V is TRBV28; 8 nucleotides match TRBD1. V dropped 8 bases and J dropped 3; count of bases not matched to a gene: 8. From germline, CDR1 is MDHEN and CDR2 SYDVKM. This CDR3 has 14 residues. CDR3 sequence: CASRTRGRHTEAFF. DNA of the CDR3: TGTGCCAGCCGAACCAGGGGGCGTCACACTGAAGCTTTCTTT.

Details on this clone: Sequence at one end of the junction differs from germline and may be a read error. This sample includes further DNA sequences coding for the same CDR3. The chain is built from TRBV30 and TRBJ1-6; possible D gene TRBD1, 6 bases. The length of the CDR3 is 17 residues. In germline, CDR1 is GTSNPN, CDR2 SVGIG (reference sequence). CDR3 in DNA: TGTGCCTGGAGTGCAGCCCGGACAGCCATTTATAATTCCCCCCTCCACTTT. Protein: CAWSAARTAIYNSPLHF.